The 28 T cell receptor beta chains presented below share a single source sample, sequenced in a study of blood T cell repertoires in COVID-19. Assay used: immunoSEQ multiplex PCR; TCRdb lists only in-frame clones, some missing. Of 400,000 or so clones listed, 75% to 90% are singletons. Sequenced sample: peripheral blood. The receptor set was obtained from a woman aged 40 to 50 with COVID-19, enrolled during active disease.

V usage is TRBV28 and J usage is TRBJ2-7; 9 bases map to TRBD1. After removal of 5 bases from V and 6 bases from J, the junction contained 11 bases not matched to a gene. The germline V gene has CDR1 MDHEN and CDR2 SYDVKM. The CDR3 has 15 amino acids. The CDR3 spells CASSNPGTGPAEQYF. In DNA form, the CDR3 reads TGTGCCAGCAGTAATCCGGGGACAGGGCCTGCCGAGCAGTACTTC.

The chain recombines TRBV4-1 with TRBJ1-3, with 7 bases lining up with TRBD1. The CDR3 runs 14 residues. Germline V gives CDR1 MGHRA, CDR2 YSYEKL. J gave up 4 bases and V 6 bases, and 6 bases lay outside the gene matches. The CDR3 DNA reads TGCGCCAGCAGTCCGACAGGGAACGGAAACACCATATATTTT. It translates to CASSPTGNGNTIYF.

The genes are TRBV11-3 and TRBJ1-1; D remains unclear. The CDR3 loop spans 13 amino acids. The germline V gene has CDR1 SGHNT and CDR2 YENEEA. V shed 5 bases and J shed 1 base, with 8 bases lying between them. The CDR3 sequence: CASSESGNTEAFF. As DNA, the CDR3 is TGTGCCAGCAGCGAGTCAGGGAACACTGAAGCTTTCTTT. Full variable domain (rest looked up from reference TRBV11-3 and TRBJ1-1): EAGVVQSPRYKIIEKKQPVAFWCNPISGHNTLYWYLQNLGQGPELLIRYENEEAVDDSQLPKDRFSAERLKGVDSTLKIQPAELGDSAVYLCASSESGNTEAFFGQGTRLTVV.

The chain links TRBV5-1 to TRBJ1-4; TRBD1 might be the D (5 bases). Per the germline V gene, CDR1 is SGHRS and CDR2 is YFSETQ. V was trimmed by 0 bases and J by 4 bases, leaving 7 bases between them. The CDR3 covers 14 residues. The CDR3 bases are TGCGCCAGCAGCTTGGTCCAGGGTAATGAAAAACTGTTTTTT. It translates to CASSLVQGNEKLFF. Variable domain in full (rest from reference TRBV5-1 and TRBJ1-4): KAGVTQTPRYLIKTRGQQVTLSCSPISGHRSVSWYQQTPGQGLQFLFEYFSETQRNKGNFPGRFSGRQFSNSRSEMNVSTLELGDSALYLCASSLVQGNEKLFFGSGTQLSVL.

The CDR3 sequence: CASSSGQYTGYTF. CDR3 coding DNA: TGCGCCAGCAGCTCCGGACAGTATACTGGCTACACCTTC. The gene calls are TRBV5-1 and TRBJ1-2; D possibly corresponds to TRBD1 (6 bases). V lost 3 bases to trimming and J lost 7 bases, with 13 bases between them. Germline values: CDR1 SGHRS, CDR2 YFSETQ. The CDR3 contains 13 residues.

The chain recombines TRBV4-3 with TRBJ1-2, with D perhaps matching TRBD1 (5 bases). Germline CDR1 reads LGHNA; CDR2 reads YSLEER. V was clipped by 0 bases and J by 4 bases, with 12 bases between them. CDR3 length: 15 residues. The CDR3: CASSQDMDIGYGYTF. The CDR3 bases are TGCGCCAGCAGCCAAGATATGGACATTGGCTATGGCTACACCTTC.

The chain recombines TRBV2 with TRBJ2-2; 8 bases are a match to TRBD2. The germline V gene encodes CDR1 SNHLY and CDR2 FYNNEI. Trimming took 6 bases from V and 2 from J; bases not matched to a gene: 5. The CDR3 length is 15 residues. The CDR3 reads CASSPGGVNTGELFF. Written as DNA, the CDR3 is TGTGCCAGCAGCCCCGGGGGGGTAAACACCGGGGAGCTGTTTTTT.

The rearrangement links TRBV5-1 to TRBJ2-2; D is ambiguous. V was shortened by 4 bases and J by 5 bases, with 9 bases between the two germline ends. This CDR3 is built from 13 residues. Germline CDR1 is SGHRS and CDR2 is YFSETQ. As DNA, the CDR3 is TGCGCCAGCAGCCCCCCTAGGACCGGGGAGCTGTTTTTT. Translated: CASSPPRTGELFF. The entire variable domain, with the rest obtained from reference TRBV5-1 and TRBJ2-2, is as follows: KAGVTQTPRYLIKTRGQQVTLSCSPISGHRSVSWYQQTPGQGLQFLFEYFSETQRNKGNFPGRFSGRQFSNSRSEMNVSTLELGDSALYLCASSPPRTGELFFGEGSRLTVL.

The J gene is TRBJ1-2, the V gene TRBV28, with 8 nucleotides matching TRBD1. In germline, CDR1 is MDHEN, CDR2 SYDVKM. The J segment lost 4 bases and the V segment lost 6 bases, leaving 10 bases of the junction unmatched. The CDR3 is made up of 15 amino acids. The CDR3 coding sequence is TGTGCCAGCAGCCCTAGCAGGGGGCAGGGCTATGGCTACACCTTC. Translating it yields CASSPSRGQGYGYTF.

This chain connects TRBV28 to TRBJ2-3, with D possibly TRBD2 on 6 matching bases. The CDR3 contains 15 residues. V lost 7 bases and J 3 bases, leaving 17 bases between the germline ends. The germline V gene encodes CDR1 MDHEN and CDR2 SYDVKM. The CDR3: CASIPGRMVTDTQYF. The CDR3 DNA follows: TGTGCCAGCATTCCCGGGAGAATGGTAACAGATACGCAGTATTTT.

J is TRBJ1-1 and V is TRBV12-3 or TRBV12-4, with D perhaps matching TRBD1 (5 bases). The V gene lost 2 bases and the J gene lost 10 bases, with 11 bases spanning the gap. The CDR3 totals 12 residues. The CDR3 DNA is TGTGCCAGCAGTTTATGGGGCGGCAGAGCTTTCTTT. The encoded protein is CASSLWGGRAFF.

The genes are TRBV12-5 and TRBJ1-4; D remains unclear. The CDR3 is made up of 13 amino acids. V shed 1 base and J shed 8 bases, with 8 bases lying between them. Germline V lookup: CDR1 LGHNT, CDR2 FRNRAP. The CDR3 region has the DNA TGTGCTAGTGGTTTGGGTGCAGTGGAAAAACTGTTTTTT. Its protein product is CASGLGAVEKLFF.

The chain has TRBV7-6 and TRBJ2-3; 12 nucleotides agree with TRBD2. Per germline, CDR1 SGHVS and CDR2 FNYEAQ. The ends lost 2 bases at V and 6 bases at J; junction bases unmatched: 9. The CDR3 is 17 amino acids. In DNA form, the CDR3 reads TGTGCCAGCAGCTTACGAAAAACTAGCGGGAGGACGGATACGCAGTATTTT. Protein product: CASSLRKTSGRTDTQYF.

The table lists this clone with a few counts. This chain connects TRBV18 to TRBJ1-1; a weak D match, TRBD1 (5 bases). CDR1 is KGHSH and CDR2 is LQKENI in the germline V gene. This CDR3 comprises 18 residues. V lost 1 base, J lost 1 base, and 19 bases lay in between. For the CDR3, the DNA is TGTGCCAGCTCACCACTAGAACTGGGAAGGCAGGGGAACACTGAAGCTTTCTTT. Its protein is CASSPLELGRQGNTEAFF.

The chain combines TRBV7-3 with TRBJ1-3, with TRBD1 as a possible D gene (5 bases). CDR1 and CDR2 (germline): SGHTA, FQGTGA. V was trimmed by 6 bases and J by 2 bases, leaving 11 bases between them. This CDR3 is built from 14 residues. CDR3 DNA sequence: TGTGCCAGCAGGGAGGGGACTACTGGAAACACCATATATTTT. Protein sequence: CASREGTTGNTIYF.

The rearrangement joins TRBV6-6 to TRBJ2-7; D unresolved. V was cut by 8 bases and J by 7 bases, with 12 bases left in between. Germline loops: CDR1 MNHNY, CDR2 SVGAGI (reference sequence). The CDR3 totals 11 residues. The CDR3 nucleotides read TGTGCCAGCGAGGCACGCTGGGAGCAGTACTTC. As protein: CASEARWEQYF.

The chain uses TRBV19 and TRBJ1-1, with D uncertain. CDR3 size: 14 residues. Germline CDR1 reads LNHDA; CDR2 reads SQIVND (reference sequence). Trimming left V 2 bases short and J 5 bases short, with 12 bases between. The CDR3 nucleotides read TGTGCCAGTAGTATAACCGTCCGGTCAACTGAAGCTTTCTTT. This codes for CASSITVRSTEAFF.

This rearrangement joins TRBV11-2 to TRBJ1-2, with D hard to call. Germline loops: CDR1 SGHAT, CDR2 FQNNGV. V lost 3 bases to trimming and J lost 2 bases, with 10 bases between them. This CDR3 region has 14 residues. CDR3 amino acids: CASSFVGLNYGYTF. DNA of the CDR3: TGTGCCAGCAGCTTCGTCGGGTTAAACTATGGCTACACCTTC. Based on the CDR3 plus reference TRBV11-2 and TRBJ1-2, the full variable domain is EAGVAQSPRYKIIEKRQSVAFWCNPISGHATLYWYQQILGQGPKLLIQFQNNGVVDDSQLPKDRFSAERLKGVDSTLKIQPAKLEDSAVYLCASSFVGLNYGYTFGSGTRLTVV.

The V gene is TRBV9, the J gene TRBJ1-4; weak D call: TRBD1 (5 bases). This CDR3 region has 17 residues. The V gene's germline CDR1 is SGDLS and CDR2 YYNGEE. V was clipped by 0 bases and J by 0 bases, with 12 bases between them. As DNA, the CDR3 is TGTGCCAGCAGCGTAGAAGCAGGGTCTTCAACTAATGAAAAACTGTTTTTT. This encodes CASSVEAGSSTNEKLFF.

The chain is built from TRBV5-3 and TRBJ1-6; 7 bases are shared with TRBD1. TRBV5-3 is flagged as an ORF with uncertain function. V shed 2 bases and J 7 bases; nucleotides not matched to a gene: 12. The CDR3 sequence is 17 residues long. The CDR3 sequence is CARSFRGRQGVNSPLHF. For the CDR3, the DNA is TGTGCCAGAAGCTTTAGGGGAAGGCAGGGGGTAAATTCACCCCTCCACTTT.

V gene TRBV28 combines with J gene TRBJ2-3; D perhaps matches TRBD1 (7 bases). Germline CDR1 MDHEN, CDR2 SYDVKM. CDR3 size: 16 residues. V was shortened by 3 bases and J by 1 base, with 14 bases between the two germline ends. The CDR3 spells CASSFRQGLGTDTQYF. CDR3 coding DNA: TGTGCCAGCAGTTTTAGACAGGGACTCGGCACAGATACGCAGTATTTT. Looking up the rest from reference TRBV28 and TRBJ2-3 gives the full variable domain: DVKVTQSSRYLVKRTGEKVFLECVQDMDHENMFWYRQDPGLGLRLIYFSYDVKMKEKGDIPEGYSVSREKKERFSLILESASTNQTSMYLCASSFRQGLGTDTQYFGPGTRLTVL.

The genes are TRBV6-6 and TRBJ1-1; 9 bases line up with TRBD1. The germline V gene encodes CDR1 MNHNY and CDR2 SVGAGI (reference sequence). V shed 4 bases, J shed 5 bases, and the junction held 8 bases outside the gene matches. This CDR3 comprises 15 residues. The CDR3 DNA sequence: TGTGCCAGCAGTTCCTTCGACAGGGGGTATACTGAAGCTTTCTTT. It yields the protein CASSSFDRGYTEAFF.

This chain connects TRBV7-9 to TRBJ1-1, with 8 bases matching TRBD1. The CDR3 covers 14 residues. V dropped 4 bases and J dropped 7; count of bases not matched to a gene: 8. Germline CDR1 and CDR2: SEHNR and FQNEAQ (reference sequence). The CDR3 DNA follows: TGTGCCAGCAGCTCGTTGGACAGGGACCTTGAAGCTTTCTTT. This gives the protein CASSSLDRDLEAFF.

The V gene is TRBV6-5, the J gene TRBJ2-3; D is uncertain. V gave up 7 bases and J gave up 6 bases, with 8 bases separating them. Per germline, CDR1 MNHEY and CDR2 SVGAGI. CDR3 length equals 11 residues. CDR3 loop: CASILGDTQYF. The DNA for the CDR3 is TGTGCCAGCATTCTCGGGGATACGCAGTATTTT.

This rearrangement joins TRBV7-2 to TRBJ2-5; TRBD2 matches 12 bases. CDR1 is SGHTA and CDR2 is FQGNSA in the germline V gene. The trim removed 5 bases at V and 5 bases at J, leaving 9 bases unmatched. CDR3 length: 16 amino acids. CDR3 loop: CASSRSSGGAAETQYF. As DNA, the CDR3 is TGTGCCAGCAGCAGATCTAGCGGGGGGGCCGCGGAGACCCAGTACTTC.

This rearrangement joins TRBV11-3 to TRBJ2-3, with TRBD1 identical over 8 bases. The length of the CDR3 is 14 residues. V gave up 1 base and J gave up 7 bases; unmatched junction bases: 4. Germline lookup yields CDR1 SGHNT and CDR2 YENEEA. CDR3 sequence reads: CASSLAGGANTQYF. The CDR3 DNA follows: TGTGCCAGCAGCTTAGCAGGGGGCGCGAATACGCAGTATTTT.

The V and J genes are TRBV28 and TRBJ2-3; D perhaps matches TRBD1 (6 bases). Germline CDR1 and CDR2: MDHEN and SYDVKM. CDR3 length: 17 residues. Trimming cost V 2 bases and J 2 bases, with 17 bases left between them. CDR3 coding DNA: TGTGCCAGCAGTTTACTTTACAGGGCGAAGAACACAGATACGCAGTATTTT. Its protein product is CASSLLYRAKNTDTQYF. The variable domain in full, completed from reference TRBV28 and TRBJ2-3, reads DVKVTQSSRYLVKRTGEKVFLECVQDMDHENMFWYRQDPGLGLRLIYFSYDVKMKEKGDIPEGYSVSREKKERFSLILESASTNQTSMYLCASSLLYRAKNTDTQYFGPGTRLTVL.

There are a few counts of this clone. This chain joins TRBV6-5 and TRBJ1-1; 9 nucleotides match TRBD1. Germline CDR1 MNHEY, CDR2 SVGAGI. The CDR3 totals 15 residues. Losses at the gene ends were 7 bases for V and 0 bases for J; bases not matched to a gene: 6. The CDR3 loop reads CASTQGTGLNTEAFF. The CDR3 nucleotides read TGTGCCAGCACCCAGGGGACAGGGCTGAACACTGAAGCTTTCTTT.